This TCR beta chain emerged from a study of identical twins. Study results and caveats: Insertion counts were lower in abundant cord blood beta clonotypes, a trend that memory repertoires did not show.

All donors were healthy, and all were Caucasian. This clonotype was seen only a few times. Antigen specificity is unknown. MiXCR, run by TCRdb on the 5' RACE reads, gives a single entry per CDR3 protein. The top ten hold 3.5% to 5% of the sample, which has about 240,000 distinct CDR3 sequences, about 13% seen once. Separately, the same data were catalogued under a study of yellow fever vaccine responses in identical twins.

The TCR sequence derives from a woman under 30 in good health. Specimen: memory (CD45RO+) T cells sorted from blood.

The CDR3, as DNA: TGTGCCAGCAGCTCATTCGGGACTAGCGGGACGATAGAAAACATTCAGTACTTC. Amino acid sequence: CASSSFGTSGTIENIQYF. This chain links TRBV11-1 with TRBJ2-4; 13 nucleotides line up with TRBD2. The germline V gene has CDR1 SGHAT and CDR2 FQDESV (reference sequence). Trimming took 4 bases from V and 5 from J; bases not matched to a gene: 11. The CDR3 sequence is 18 residues long.